The TCR beta chain under discussion was sequenced for a study of blood T cell repertoires in COVID-19. This table comes from immunoSEQ multiplex PCR, and its TCRdb copy is limited to in-frame clones, with some not included. Of tens of thousands of clones listed, around 89% are singletons. The clonotype originates from a man in his fifties or sixties with acute or convalescent COVID-19. What was sequenced was peripheral blood.

The CDR3 coding sequence is TGTGCCTGGAGCCCGGGGACTTTAATCACAGATACGCAGTATTTT. Translation gives CAWSPGTLITDTQYF. J is TRBJ2-3 and V is TRBV30; D is possibly TRBD2 (6 bases). This CDR3 region has 15 residues. Between the trimmed V and J ends, which lost 3 bases and 2 bases, there was a span of 15 bases. Germline V gene sequence: CDR1 GTSNPN, CDR2 SVGIG (reference sequence).